What follows are 10 T cell receptor beta chains derived from one specimen sequenced in a study of spatial heterogeneity in lung cancer. TCRdb itself ran the 5' RACE reads through MiXCR, one entry per CDR3 protein. The table lists about 23,000 distinct CDR3 sequences, about 4.3% of them singletons. Time point reported: sample taken at primary tumor resection. Sequenced material: PBMCs, taken at surgery. The source is a male donor with early-stage non-small cell lung cancer.

This clonotype was seen many times. The rearrangement links TRBV24-1 to TRBJ2-3; a weak D match, TRBD1 (6 bases). Per germline, CDR1 KGHDR and CDR2 SFDVKD. V lost 1 base, J lost 0 bases, and 10 bases lay in between. The CDR3 runs 16 residues. CDR3 in DNA: TGTGCCACCAGTGATTTTGGGGGCGAGAGCACAGATACGCAGTATTTT. Amino acid sequence: CATSDFGGESTDTQYF.

CDR3 protein: CASSLGDTPSSGNTIYF. The CDR3 DNA follows: TGTGCCAGCTCACTTGGCGACACCCCTAGTTCTGGAAACACCATATATTTT. The chain employs TRBV18 and TRBJ1-3; D is uncertain. The CDR3 is 17 residues long. Germline V gene sequence: CDR1 KGHSH, CDR2 LQKENI. V was shortened by 4 bases and J by 1 base, with 17 bases between the two germline ends.

In this sample, this clonotype turned up many times. The chain combines TRBV7-2 with TRBJ1-1; D is unresolved. CDR3 size: 14 residues. Germline V gene sequence: CDR1 SGHTA, CDR2 FQGNSA. Trimming removed 5 bases from V and 8 bases from J, with 18 bases in between. CDR3 in DNA: TGTGCCAGCAGCCCCGAACGGGGAGGTAAAGAAGCTTTCTTT. Its protein is CASSPERGGKEAFF.

This clonotype was counted only a few times. V usage is TRBV7-8 and J usage is TRBJ2-7; TRBD2 aligns across 8 bases. In germline, CDR1 is SGHVS, CDR2 FQNEAQ. The CDR3 is 16 residues long. Losses at the gene ends were 3 bases for V and 0 bases for J; bases not matched to a gene: 7. The CDR3: CASSFSLAGRSYEQYF. CDR3 sequence (DNA): TGTGCCAGCAGCTTTAGTCTAGCGGGCCGCTCCTACGAGCAGTACTTC.

At least ten counts were recorded for this clonotype. The chain is built from TRBV2 and TRBJ2-5; 7 bases are a match to TRBD2. The CDR3 is 15 residues long. The V gene end was trimmed by 6 bases and the J gene end by 2 bases; junction bases not matched to a gene: 9. CDR1 is SNHLY, CDR2 FYNNEI, per germline. Here the CDR3 DNA reads TGTGCCAGCAGCGGTCCGGGAGGCGGGCAAGAGACCCAGTACTTC. It codes for CASSGPGGGQETQYF.

This clonotype occurred many times. This chain connects TRBV4-2 to TRBJ2-6; 9 bases line up with TRBD1. Germline loops: CDR1 LGHNA, CDR2 YNFKEQ. There are 19 residues in the CDR3. V gave up 0 bases and J gave up 0 bases; unmatched junction bases: 6. The CDR3 loop reads CASSQDETGGDSGANVLTF. CDR3 nucleotide sequence: TGTGCCAGCAGCCAAGATGAGACAGGGGGGGACTCTGGGGCCAACGTCCTGACTTTC.

This clonotype was seen ten or more times. The chain joins TRBV4-3 to TRBJ2-7; 10 nucleotides agree with TRBD1. The germline V gene encodes CDR1 LGHNA and CDR2 YSLEER. Trimming cost V 2 bases and J 3 bases; bases outside gene matches: 7. The CDR3 has 16 amino acids. The CDR3 coding sequence is TGCGCCAGCAGCCAATGGGGACGGACAGGGGGCTACGAGCAGTACTTC. This encodes CASSQWGRTGGYEQYF.

This clonotype was observed at least ten times. The chain is built from TRBV20-1 and TRBJ2-4, with D uncertain. Trimming cost V 4 bases and J 1 base, with 8 bases left between them. In germline, CDR1 is DFQATT, CDR2 SNEGSKA (reference sequence). The CDR3 covers 13 residues. CDR3: CSATGSAKNIQYF. CDR3 DNA sequence: TGCAGTGCTACCGGGTCTGCCAAAAACATTCAGTACTTC.

This clonotype has a count of ten or more. DNA for the CDR3: TGTGCCAGCAGACTAAGGGGGACGGCAGAAGGTTTATCCGGGGAGCTGTTTTTT. Protein: CASRLRGTAEGLSGELFF. This chain connects TRBV27 to TRBJ2-2, with D possibly TRBD1 on 6 matching bases. Trimming cost V 6 bases and J 6 bases, with 26 bases left between them. The CDR3 is 18 amino acids. Germline CDR1 MNHEY, CDR2 SMNVEV (reference sequence).

The sample holds many counts of this clonotype. The chain carries TRBV5-1 and TRBJ2-7; perhaps TRBD2 as D (6 bases). V gave up 0 bases and J gave up 2 bases, with 18 bases separating them. The V gene's germline CDR1 is SGHRS and CDR2 YFSETQ. This CDR3 contains 17 residues. The CDR3 spells CASSLGERDSSAYEQYF. CDR3 DNA: TGCGCCAGCAGCTTGGGGGAGAGGGACTCCTCCGCCTACGAGCAGTACTTC. The complete variable domain, with remaining parts taken from reference TRBV5-1 and TRBJ2-7, reads KAGVTQTPRYLIKTRGQQVTLSCSPISGHRSVSWYQQTPGQGLQFLFEYFSETQRNKGNFPGRFSGRQFSNSRSEMNVSTLELGDSALYLCASSLGERDSSAYEQYFGPGTRLTVT.